Below, one T cell receptor beta chain is given with its context. Method: immunoSEQ multiplex PCR; TCRdb's copy keeps in-frame clones and lacks some. The repertoire holds 150,000 to 200,000 clones, with roughly 92% as singletons. This sample is drawn from a study of T cell responses to AZD1222 COVID-19 vaccine. CDR1 LNHNV and CDR2 YYDKDF come from the germline V gene (reference sequence). With 4 bases removed from V and 3 bases from J, the gap between germline ends came to 4 bases. The CDR3 has 11 amino acids. The rearrangement links TRBV15 to TRBJ2-7, with D unclear. This TCR was sampled from an adult in good health. The sequencing used peripheral blood, collected on day 0 of AZD1222 vaccination. The CDR3 sequence: CATSNLYEQYF. The CDR3 DNA reads TGTGCCACCAGCAATCTCTACGAGCAGTACTTC.